The 19 T cell receptor beta chains presented below share a single source sample, sequenced in a study of blood T cell repertoires in COVID-19. TCRdb's table, derived via immunoSEQ multiplex PCR, lists solely in-frame clones and lacks some. The table lists some 52,000 clones, 85% to 90% of them singletons. Sequenced sample: peripheral blood. The origin of the receptors is a man aged 65-85 years with acute or convalescent COVID-19.

The V call is TRBV6-1, the J call TRBJ2-1; 8 bases agree with TRBD2. Germline lookup yields CDR1 MNHNS and CDR2 SASEGT. V was clipped by 3 bases and J by 8 bases; unmatched bases: 12. This CDR3 has 16 amino acids. This CDR3 reads CASSEMDGRAPDEQFF. CDR3 in DNA: TGTGCCAGCAGTGAGATGGACGGGAGGGCCCCCGATGAGCAGTTCTTC.

V is TRBV7-9 and J is TRBJ2-1; D is ambiguous. Germline loops: CDR1 SEHNR, CDR2 FQNEAQ (reference sequence). The germline V and J ends were trimmed by 1 base and 4 bases, with 17 bases remaining between them. The length of the CDR3 is 17 residues. CDR3 residues: CASSLGILRSPYNEQFF. CDR3 nucleotide sequence: TGTGCCAGCAGCTTAGGGATATTGCGTAGCCCATACAATGAGCAGTTCTTC. The entire variable domain, with the rest obtained from reference TRBV7-9 and TRBJ2-1, is as follows: DTGVSQNPRHKITKRGQNVTFRCDPISEHNRLYWYRQTLGQGPEFLTYFQNEAQLEKSRLLSDRFSAERPKGSFSTLEIQRTEQGDSAMYLCASSLGILRSPYNEQFFGPGTRLTVL.

The rearrangement links TRBV12-3 or TRBV12-4 to TRBJ2-7; no clear D gene. CDR3 size: 12 residues. With 2 bases removed from V and 3 bases from J, the gap between germline ends came to 5 bases. CDR3 in amino acids: CASSLQDYEQYF. The CDR3 nucleotides read TGTGCCAGCAGTTTACAGGACTACGAGCAGTACTTC.

The rearrangement uses TRBV5-4 and TRBJ2-1; 11 bases map to TRBD2. Germline values: CDR1 SGHNT, CDR2 YYREEE (reference sequence). Trimming removed 6 bases from V and 2 bases from J; junction bases left unmatched: 4. The CDR3 length is 15 residues. The DNA of the CDR3 is TGTGCCAGCAAACTAGCGGGAGAGGCCTACAATGAGCAGTTCTTC. It codes for CASKLAGEAYNEQFF.

This chain links TRBV19 with TRBJ1-5; no clear D gene. The CDR3 totals 13 residues. Germline V gene data show CDR1 as LNHDA and CDR2 as SQIVND (reference sequence). Trimming removed 5 bases at V and 7 bases at J, with 12 bases between. CDR3 sequence reads: CASSPPPGQPQHF. For the CDR3, the DNA is TGTGCCAGTAGTCCCCCGCCAGGCCAGCCCCAGCATTTT. The complete variable domain, with remaining parts taken from reference TRBV19 and TRBJ1-5, reads DGGITQSPKYLFRKEGQNVTLSCEQNLNHDAMYWYRQDPGQGLRLIYYSQIVNDFQKGDIAEGYSVSREKKESFPLTVTSAQKNPTAFYLCASSPPPGQPQHFGDGTRLSIL.

This clone has a single count. The V gene is TRBV19, the J gene TRBJ2-2; no clear D. The CDR3 contains 13 residues. V lost 2 bases and J lost 7, with 8 bases in between. Germline CDR1 reads LNHDA; CDR2 reads SQIVND (reference sequence). The CDR3 DNA reads TGTGCCAGTAGTATACAGAAGATCGGGGAGCTGTTTTTT. Translating it yields CASSIQKIGELFF.

This sequence joins TRBV9 and TRBJ1-4, with 8 bases fitting TRBD1. The length of the CDR3 is 16 residues. CDR1 SGDLS and CDR2 YYNGEE come from the germline V gene. The J segment lost 0 bases and the V segment lost 6 bases, leaving 7 bases of the junction unmatched. The CDR3 sequence is CASTRTGRATNEKLFF. The CDR3 nucleotides are TGTGCCAGCACCCGGACAGGGCGGGCAACTAATGAAAAACTGTTTTTT.

This sequence joins TRBV5-4 and TRBJ2-7; D is possibly TRBD2 (5 bases). Germline lookup yields CDR1 SGHNT and CDR2 YYREEE (reference sequence). Trimming removed 0 bases from V and 1 base from J, with 11 bases in between. The length of the CDR3 is 15 residues. The DNA for the CDR3 is TGTGCCAGCAGCTTGGGGACTGGAGCGTCCTACGAGCAGTACTTC. Translating gives CASSLGTGASYEQYF.

The chain carries TRBV12-3 or TRBV12-4 and TRBJ2-1, with no clear D. Trimming removed 5 bases at V and 7 bases at J, with 9 bases between. CDR3 length equals 12 residues. The CDR3 region is CASSDTFNEQFF. CDR3 sequence (DNA): TGTGCCAGCAGTGACACCTTTAATGAGCAGTTCTTC.

The V and J genes are TRBV5-1 and TRBJ1-1; D perhaps matches TRBD1 (6 bases). Trimming stripped 4 bases from V and 5 bases from J, with 18 bases between. The CDR3 totals 15 residues. The V gene's germline CDR1 is SGHRS and CDR2 YFSETQ. The CDR3 spells CASSALQGKETEAFF. For the CDR3, the DNA is TGCGCCAGCAGCGCGTTACAGGGAAAGGAAACTGAAGCTTTCTTT.

The rearrangement links TRBV6-6 to TRBJ1-2, with D perhaps TRBD1 (5 bases). The ends were cut back, 4 bases at V and 5 bases at J, with 14 bases in the middle. CDR3 length: 14 residues. The germline CDR1 and CDR2 sequences are MNHNY and SVGAGI (reference sequence). The chain's CDR3 is CASSSQGLWYGYTF. Written as DNA, the CDR3 is TGTGCCAGCAGTTCTCAGGGTCTATGGTATGGCTACACCTTC.

The rearrangement uses TRBV18 and TRBJ2-7; 7 bases are a match to TRBD2. The J segment lost 4 bases and the V segment lost 6 bases, leaving 3 bases of the junction unmatched. Germline V gene sequence: CDR1 KGHSH, CDR2 LQKENI. The CDR3 is 12 amino acids. This CDR3 reads CASSRERYEQYF. The CDR3 nucleotides read TGTGCCAGCTCGCGGGAGAGGTACGAGCAGTACTTC.

The gene calls are TRBV4-1 and TRBJ2-5, with a weak D call TRBD1 (6 bases). The CDR3 extends over 16 amino acids. V was clipped by 3 bases and J by 3 bases, with 17 bases between them. Germline loops: CDR1 MGHRA, CDR2 YSYEKL. As DNA, the CDR3 is TGCGCCAGCAGCCAGCCCACCCACAGGGAAAAAGAGACCCAGTACTTC. It codes for CASSQPTHREKETQYF.

The chain uses TRBV19 and TRBJ2-7; D is ambiguous. The CDR3 is made up of 15 amino acids. Germline V lookup: CDR1 LNHDA, CDR2 SQIVND (reference sequence). Trimming removed 3 bases at V and 2 bases at J, with 14 bases between. CDR3 nucleotide sequence: TGTGCCAGTAGTATGACCGCCGGCACTACCTACGAGCAGTACTTC. It specifies CASSMTAGTTYEQYF.

The J gene is TRBJ2-5, the V gene TRBV5-1, with TRBD1 matching over 11 bases. Germline loops: CDR1 SGHRS, CDR2 YFSETQ. V gave up 3 bases and J gave up 5 bases; unmatched junction bases: 6. The CDR3 covers 15 residues. CDR3 loop: CASSSGQGDMETQYF. The CDR3 nucleotides read TGCGCCAGCAGCTCGGGACAGGGGGATATGGAGACCCAGTACTTC.

This rearrangement joins TRBV19 to TRBJ2-2; possible D gene TRBD1, 6 bases. The V and J ends lost 2 bases and 2 bases respectively, with 15 bases between them. This CDR3 is 17 amino acids long. Germline values: CDR1 LNHDA, CDR2 SQIVND (reference sequence). The CDR3 loop reads CASSIPLHRVNTGELFF. CDR3 DNA sequence: TGTGCCAGTAGTATACCTTTACACAGGGTTAACACCGGGGAGCTGTTTTTT.

The chain combines TRBV7-2 with TRBJ2-7; 9 bases line up with TRBD1. The germline gives CDR1 SGHTA, CDR2 FQGNSA. The CDR3 loop spans 15 amino acids. The J segment lost 2 bases and the V segment lost 6 bases, leaving 8 bases of the junction unmatched. The CDR3, as DNA: TGTGCCAGCAGTTATACAGGGGGCGGAGCCTACGAGCAGTACTTC. It yields the protein CASSYTGGGAYEQYF.

This chain connects TRBV5-1 to TRBJ1-1; D is possibly TRBD1 (5 bases). Germline CDR1 SGHRS, CDR2 YFSETQ. The CDR3 is 14 residues long. The ends were cut back, 2 bases at V and 0 bases at J, with 8 bases in the middle. This CDR3 is CASSFVQVNTEAFF. The CDR3 nucleotides are TGCGCCAGCAGCTTCGTACAGGTGAACACTGAAGCTTTCTTT.

The chain's CDR3 is CASSLGTGSDYGYTF. CDR3 DNA sequence: TGTGCCAGCAGCCTCGGGACAGGGAGTGACTATGGCTACACCTTC. This rearrangement joins TRBV3-1 (or the pseudogene TRBV3-2) to TRBJ1-2; 9 bases match TRBD1. CDR1 and CDR2 from the germline V gene are LGHDT and YNNKEL (reference sequence). CDR3 size: 15 residues. Trimming at V came to 4 bases and at J to 3 bases, leaving 6 bases not matched to a gene.